Listed below are T cell receptor beta chains from one sample, sequenced in a study of shared clonotypes between healthy human individuals. Assay used: immunoSEQ multiplex PCR; TCRdb lists only in-frame clones, some missing. The repertoire consists of about 1.5 million clones, with around 98% occurring once and the leading ten covering around 0.47%. The sequencing sample was made of naive CD4+ T cells sorted from blood. These receptors were obtained from a man aged 30-40 years in good health. The CDR3 runs from the conserved cysteine through the conserved F or W. A D gene is named only where the DNA matches it firmly. Size is stated for part of the rows, as once, few or many counts, or as a class when the clone is expanded.

>TRBV7-6|-|-|TRBJ2-1
CASSPRLVMGSGREQFF
TGTGCCAGCAGCCCCCGACTAGTTATGGGTAGTGGTAGGGAGCAGTTCTTC
>TRBV10-3|TRBD2|once|TRBJ2-3
CAISQGLAGGKSSTDTQYF
TGTGCCATCAGTCAGGGACTAGCGGGAGGAAAATCTAGCACAGATACGCAGTATTTT
>TRBV19|TRBD1|-|TRBJ2-5
CASSPYRDRGRETQYF
TGTGCCAGTAGTCCTTACAGGGACAGGGGGCGGGAGACCCAGTACTTC
>TRBV23-1|TRBD1|-|TRBJ2-2
CASSRNRGTGELFF
TGCGCCAGCAGTCGGAACAGGGGCACCGGGGAGCTGTTTTTT
>TRBV19|TRBD1|-|TRBJ2-1
CASSRGDRGFYEQFF
TGTGCCAGTAGCCGGGGGGACAGGGGGTTTTATGAGCAGTTCTTC
>TRBV7-8|TRBD1|-|TRBJ2-7
CASSKQGAGYEQYF
TGTGCCAGCAGCAAACAGGGGGCGGGTTACGAGCAGTACTTC
>TRBV12-5|-|-|TRBJ2-1
CASGSGPLWEQFF
TGTGCTAGTGGTTCGGGACCCCTTTGGGAGCAGTTCTTC
>TRBV6-5|TRBD2|-|TRBJ2-7
CASSSEGTSGGEQYF
TGTGCCAGCAGTTCCGAGGGGACTAGCGGAGGCGAGCAGTACTTC
>TRBV28|TRBD2|-|TRBJ2-3
CASSSRLAGVITDTQYF
TGTGCCAGCAGCTCCCGACTAGCGGGAGTTATAACAGATACGCAGTATTTT
>TRBV5-1|-|-|TRBJ2-1
CASSLEQNEQFF
TGCGCCAGCAGCTTGGAACAGAATGAGCAGTTCTTC